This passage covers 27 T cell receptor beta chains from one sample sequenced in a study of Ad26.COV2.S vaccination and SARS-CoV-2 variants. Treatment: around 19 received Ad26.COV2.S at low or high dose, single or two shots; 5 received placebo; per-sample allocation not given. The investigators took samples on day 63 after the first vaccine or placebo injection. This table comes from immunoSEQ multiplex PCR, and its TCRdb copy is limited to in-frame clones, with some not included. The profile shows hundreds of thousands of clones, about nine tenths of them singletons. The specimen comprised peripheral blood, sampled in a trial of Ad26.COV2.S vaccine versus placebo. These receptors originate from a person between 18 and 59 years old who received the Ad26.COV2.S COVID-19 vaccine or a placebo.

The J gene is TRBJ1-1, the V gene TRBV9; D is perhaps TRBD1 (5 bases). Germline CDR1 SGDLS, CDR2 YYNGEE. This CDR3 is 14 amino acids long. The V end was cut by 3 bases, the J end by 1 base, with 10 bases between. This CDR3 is CASSGLTANTEAFF. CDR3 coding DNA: TGTGCCAGCAGCGGACTGACAGCGAACACTGAAGCTTTCTTT.

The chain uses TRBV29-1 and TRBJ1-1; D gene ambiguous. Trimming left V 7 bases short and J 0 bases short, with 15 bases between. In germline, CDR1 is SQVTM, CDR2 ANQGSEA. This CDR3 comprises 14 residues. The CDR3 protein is CSGTGSDMNTEAFF. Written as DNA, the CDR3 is TGCAGCGGGACCGGCTCAGATATGAACACTGAAGCTTTCTTT.

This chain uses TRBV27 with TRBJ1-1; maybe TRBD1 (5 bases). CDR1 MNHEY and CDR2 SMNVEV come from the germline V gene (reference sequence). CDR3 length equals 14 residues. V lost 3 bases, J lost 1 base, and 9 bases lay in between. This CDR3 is CASSFGGGNTEAFF. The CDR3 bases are TGTGCCAGCAGTTTCGGGGGTGGGAACACTGAAGCTTTCTTT.

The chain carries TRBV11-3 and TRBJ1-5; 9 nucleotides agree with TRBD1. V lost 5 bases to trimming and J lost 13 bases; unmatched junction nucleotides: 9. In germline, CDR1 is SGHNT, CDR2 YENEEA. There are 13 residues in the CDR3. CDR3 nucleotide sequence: TGTGCCAGCAGCCCAGGACAGGGGACAGCTCAGCATTTT. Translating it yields CASSPGQGTAQHF.

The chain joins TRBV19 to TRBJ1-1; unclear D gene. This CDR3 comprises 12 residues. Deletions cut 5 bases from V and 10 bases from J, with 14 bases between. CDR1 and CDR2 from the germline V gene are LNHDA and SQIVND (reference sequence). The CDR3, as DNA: TGTGCCAGTAGTTTAATCCGGCGTAGAGCTTTCTTT. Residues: CASSLIRRRAFF.

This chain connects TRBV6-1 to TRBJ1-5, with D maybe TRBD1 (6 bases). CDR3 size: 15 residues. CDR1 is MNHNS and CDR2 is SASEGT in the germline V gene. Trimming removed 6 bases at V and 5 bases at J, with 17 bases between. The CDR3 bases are TGTGCCAGCAGCCAAGGTGCGGGGGGCGATCAGCCCCAGCATTTT. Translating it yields CASSQGAGGDQPQHF.

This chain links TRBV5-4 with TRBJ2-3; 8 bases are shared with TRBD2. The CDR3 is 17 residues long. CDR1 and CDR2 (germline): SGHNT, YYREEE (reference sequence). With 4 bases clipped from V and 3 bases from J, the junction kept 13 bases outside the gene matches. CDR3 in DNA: TGTGCCAGCAGCGCTCTTTGGGCGGGAGGAACAACAGATACGCAGTATTTT. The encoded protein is CASSALWAGGTTDTQYF. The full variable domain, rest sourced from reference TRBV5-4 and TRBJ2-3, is ETGVTQSPTHLIKTRGQQVTLRCSSQSGHNTVSWYQQALGQGPQFIFQYYREEENGRGNFPPRFSGLQFPNYSSELNVNALELDDSALYLCASSALWAGGTTDTQYFGPGTRLTVL.

For the CDR3, the DNA is TGTGCCAGCAGCTTCGGGGGGACAAACACTGAAGCTTTCTTT. Its translation is CASSFGGTNTEAFF. This chain joins TRBV7-9 and TRBJ1-1, with D perhaps matching TRBD1 (6 bases). From germline, CDR1 is SEHNR and CDR2 FQNEAQ (reference sequence). The V end was cut by 3 bases, the J end by 2 bases, with 10 bases between. The CDR3 is 14 residues long.

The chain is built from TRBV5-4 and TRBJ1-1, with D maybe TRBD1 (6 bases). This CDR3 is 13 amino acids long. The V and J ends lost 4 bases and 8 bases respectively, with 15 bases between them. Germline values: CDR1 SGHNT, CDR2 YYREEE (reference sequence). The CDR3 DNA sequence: TGTGCCAGCAGCGGACCTAGACAGGCCGAAGCTTTCTTT. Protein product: CASSGPRQAEAFF.

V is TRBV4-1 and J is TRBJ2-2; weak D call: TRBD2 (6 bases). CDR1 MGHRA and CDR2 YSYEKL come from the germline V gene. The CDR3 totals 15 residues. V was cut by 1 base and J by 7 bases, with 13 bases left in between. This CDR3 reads CASSQAGVFVGELFF. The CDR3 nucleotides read TGCGCCAGCAGCCAAGCGGGAGTTTTCGTCGGGGAGCTGTTTTTT.

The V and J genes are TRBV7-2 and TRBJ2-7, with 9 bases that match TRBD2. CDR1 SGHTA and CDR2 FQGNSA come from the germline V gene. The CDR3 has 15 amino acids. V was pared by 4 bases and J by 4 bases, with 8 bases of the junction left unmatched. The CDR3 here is CASSSLWTSEYEQYF. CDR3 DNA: TGTGCCAGCAGCTCACTATGGACTAGCGAGTACGAGCAGTACTTC.

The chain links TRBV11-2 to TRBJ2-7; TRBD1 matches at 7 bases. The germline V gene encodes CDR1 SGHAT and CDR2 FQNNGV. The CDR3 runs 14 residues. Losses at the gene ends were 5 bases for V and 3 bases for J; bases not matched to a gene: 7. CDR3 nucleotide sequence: TGTGCCAGCAGCCTCGTACAGGGGATCTACGAGCAGTACTTC. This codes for CASSLVQGIYEQYF.

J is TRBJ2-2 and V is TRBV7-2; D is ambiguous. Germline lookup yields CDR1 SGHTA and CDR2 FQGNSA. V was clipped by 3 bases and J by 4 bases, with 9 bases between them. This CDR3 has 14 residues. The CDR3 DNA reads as TGTGCCAGCAGCTTGTCGTGGGGCACCGGGGAGCTGTTTTTT. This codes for CASSLSWGTGELFF. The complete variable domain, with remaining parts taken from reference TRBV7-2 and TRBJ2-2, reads GAGVSQSPSNKVTEKGKDVELRCDPISGHTALYWYRQSLGQGLEFLIYFQGNSAPDKSGLPSDRFSAERTGGSVSTLTIQRTQQEDSAVYLCASSLSWGTGELFFGEGSRLTVL.

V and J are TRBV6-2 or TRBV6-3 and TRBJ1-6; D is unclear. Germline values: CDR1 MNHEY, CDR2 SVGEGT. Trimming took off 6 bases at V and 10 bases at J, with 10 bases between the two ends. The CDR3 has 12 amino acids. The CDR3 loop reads CASSLNMSPLHF. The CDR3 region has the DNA TGTGCCAGCAGCCTGAATATGTCACCCCTCCACTTT.

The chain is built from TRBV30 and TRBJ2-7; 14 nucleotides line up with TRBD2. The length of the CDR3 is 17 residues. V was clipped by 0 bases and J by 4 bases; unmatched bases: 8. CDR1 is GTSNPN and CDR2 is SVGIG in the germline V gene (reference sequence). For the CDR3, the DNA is TGTGCCTGGAGTGTATCGGGACTAGCGGGAGTTGGTTACGAGCAGTACTTC. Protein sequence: CAWSVSGLAGVGYEQYF.

The CDR3 is CASSLSRQAGEKLFF. The CDR3, as DNA: TGTGCCAGCAGCTTAAGTCGGCAGGCCGGGGAAAAACTGTTTTTT. The chain is built from TRBV7-3 and TRBJ1-4; D ambiguous. The V and J ends lost 1 base and 8 bases respectively, with 14 bases between them. The germline gives CDR1 SGHTA, CDR2 FQGTGA. The CDR3 is 15 amino acids.

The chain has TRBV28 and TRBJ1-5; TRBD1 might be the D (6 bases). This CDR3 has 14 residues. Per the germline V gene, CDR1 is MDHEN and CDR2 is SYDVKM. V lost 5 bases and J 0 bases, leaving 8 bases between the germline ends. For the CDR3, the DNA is TGTGCCAGCAGTCCAGGGGCTAGCAATCAGCCCCAGCATTTT. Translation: CASSPGASNQPQHF.

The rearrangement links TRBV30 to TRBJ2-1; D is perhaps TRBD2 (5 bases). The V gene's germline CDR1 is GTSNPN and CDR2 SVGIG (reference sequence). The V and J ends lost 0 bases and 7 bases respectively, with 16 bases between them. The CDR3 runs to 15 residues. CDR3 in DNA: TGTGCCTGGAGTGTAACTCTAGCTCTCGGAAATGAGCAGTTCTTC. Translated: CAWSVTLALGNEQFF.

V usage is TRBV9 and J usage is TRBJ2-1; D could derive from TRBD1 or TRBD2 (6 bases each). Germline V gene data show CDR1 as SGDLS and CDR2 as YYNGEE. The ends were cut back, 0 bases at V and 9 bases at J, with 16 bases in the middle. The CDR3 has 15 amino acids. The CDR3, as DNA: TGTGCCAGCAGCGTAGAAGCGGTAAAGGGGGGTGAGCAGTTCTTC. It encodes CASSVEAVKGGEQFF.

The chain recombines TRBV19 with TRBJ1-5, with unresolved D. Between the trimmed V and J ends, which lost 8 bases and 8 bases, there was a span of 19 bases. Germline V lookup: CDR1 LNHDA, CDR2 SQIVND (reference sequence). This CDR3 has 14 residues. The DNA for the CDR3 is TGTGCCAGTTGTGGGCAGGATGGGAGGGAGCCCCAGCATTTT. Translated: CASCGQDGREPQHF.

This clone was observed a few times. The CDR3 coding sequence is TGTGCCAGCATAAGGTCGGGAAATTCACCCCTCCACTTT. Protein sequence: CASIRSGNSPLHF. J is TRBJ1-6 and V is TRBV2; D not certain. V lost 7 bases and J lost 7, with 11 bases in between. Germline assignment: CDR1 SNHLY and CDR2 FYNNEI. This CDR3 comprises 13 residues. The full variable domain, with the rest looked up from reference TRBV2 and TRBJ1-6, is EPEVTQTPSHQVTQMGQEVILRCVPISNHLYFYWYRQILGQKVEFLVSFYNNEISEKSEIFDDQFSVERPDGSNFTLKIRSTKLEDSAMYFCASIRSGNSPLHFGNGTRLTVT.

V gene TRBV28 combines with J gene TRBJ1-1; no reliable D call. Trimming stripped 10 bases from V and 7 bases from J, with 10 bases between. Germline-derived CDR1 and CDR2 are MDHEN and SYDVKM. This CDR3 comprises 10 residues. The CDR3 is CATNGNEAFF. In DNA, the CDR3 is TGTGCCACCAACGGGAATGAAGCTTTCTTT.

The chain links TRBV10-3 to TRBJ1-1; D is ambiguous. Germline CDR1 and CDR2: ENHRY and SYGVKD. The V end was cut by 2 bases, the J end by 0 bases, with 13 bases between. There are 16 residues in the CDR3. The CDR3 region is CAISEGQASMNTEAFF. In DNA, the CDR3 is TGTGCCATCAGTGAGGGCCAGGCCTCGATGAACACTGAAGCTTTCTTT.

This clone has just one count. Written as DNA, the CDR3 is TGCGCCAGCAGCTTCGGGACAGGGCGTAGTGATAATGGCTACACCTTC. This sequence encodes CASSFGTGRSDNGYTF. This chain connects TRBV5-1 to TRBJ1-2; 9 bases match TRBD1. CDR3 length equals 16 residues. Germline V gene data show CDR1 as SGHRS and CDR2 as YFSETQ. The V segment lost 2 bases and the J segment 6 bases; nucleotides outside the gene matches: 11. The variable domain in full, completed from reference TRBV5-1 and TRBJ1-2, reads KAGVTQTPRYLIKTRGQQVTLSCSPISGHRSVSWYQQTPGQGLQFLFEYFSETQRNKGNFPGRFSGRQFSNSRSEMNVSTLELGDSALYLCASSFGTGRSDNGYTFGSGTRLTVV.

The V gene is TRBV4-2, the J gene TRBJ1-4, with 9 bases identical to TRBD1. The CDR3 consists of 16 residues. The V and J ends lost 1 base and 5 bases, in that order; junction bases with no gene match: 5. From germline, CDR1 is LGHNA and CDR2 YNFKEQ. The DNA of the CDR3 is TGTGCCAGCAGCCAAGTAGGGGACAGGGACAATGAAAAACTGTTTTTT. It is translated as CASSQVGDRDNEKLFF.

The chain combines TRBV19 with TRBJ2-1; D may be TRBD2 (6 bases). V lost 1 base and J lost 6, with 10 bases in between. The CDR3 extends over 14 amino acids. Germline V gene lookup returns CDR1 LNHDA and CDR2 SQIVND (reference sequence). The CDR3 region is CASSIAGVSNEQFF. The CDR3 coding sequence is TGTGCCAGTAGTATAGCGGGGGTATCCAATGAGCAGTTCTTC.

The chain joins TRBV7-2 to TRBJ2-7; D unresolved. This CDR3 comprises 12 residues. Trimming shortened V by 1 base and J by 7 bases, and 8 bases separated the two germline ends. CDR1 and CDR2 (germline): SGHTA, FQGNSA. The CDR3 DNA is TGTGCCAGCAGCTTAGGACTTGTGGAGCAGTACTTC. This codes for CASSLGLVEQYF.